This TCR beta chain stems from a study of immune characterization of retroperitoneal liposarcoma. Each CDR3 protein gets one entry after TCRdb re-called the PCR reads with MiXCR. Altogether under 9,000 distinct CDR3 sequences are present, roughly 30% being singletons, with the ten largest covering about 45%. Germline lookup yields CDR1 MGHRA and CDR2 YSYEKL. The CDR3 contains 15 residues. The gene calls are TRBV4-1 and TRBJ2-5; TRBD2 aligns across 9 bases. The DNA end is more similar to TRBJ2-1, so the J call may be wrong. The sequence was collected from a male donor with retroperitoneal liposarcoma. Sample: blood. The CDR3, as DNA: TGCGCCAGCAGCCCGGGACTAGCAGTGACGGATGAGCAGTTCTTC. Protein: CASSPGLAVTDEQFF.